A single T cell receptor beta chain is shown here with its context. The length of the CDR3 is 16 residues. V lost 0 bases and J lost 7, with 16 bases in between. Germline CDR1 is LGHNT and CDR2 is FRNRAP. Self-reported history from a screening survey and questionnaire set each donor's cohort. This specimen comes from a study of blood T cell repertoires in COVID-19. The data were produced by immunoSEQ multiplex PCR, yet TCRdb's version contains in-frame clones alone and is incomplete. The repertoire holds approximately 360,000 clones, with around 87% as singletons. The J gene is TRBJ2-1, the V gene TRBV12-5, with D hard to call. The specimen sequenced was PBMCs or T cells enriched from blood (not recorded which). The TCR was taken from a man aged 35 to 55 in a cohort exposed to, infected with or recovered from COVID-19 (not recorded which). CDR3 residues: CASGLVLRRRGNEQFF. DNA of the CDR3: TGTGCTAGTGGTTTGGTACTTCGAAGGAGAGGTAATGAGCAGTTCTTC.